The 2 T cell receptor beta chains listed next were all sequenced from one sample in a study of T-cell memory formation after mild COVID-19 (dated by TCRdb to 2020 to 2022). The library relied on 5' RACE. TCRdb names Illumina NovaSeq 6000 as the instrument used. Through fastp at Q25 and MiXCR, TCRdb rebuilt clones from the public reads, retaining in-frame beta chains. Rows matching on CDR3 protein sequence are summarized as one entry with the most common DNA and genes. The sample table holds roughly 110,000 distinct CDR3 sequences, of which 17% were seen once. The ten top clones hold roughly 27% of the sample. Sample: PBMCs or a T cell subset sorted from them (not recorded which). The receptors were gathered from an adult woman who had mild COVID-19 (a few samples of this study predate the infection). The sample titles of this study are shuffled in the database, so cell type and time point are left out; the donor was told from shared clones.

The chain combines TRBV12-3 or TRBV12-4 with TRBJ2-3; the match to TRBD2 covers 9 bases. The V gene end was trimmed by 5 bases and the J gene end by 2 bases; junction bases not matched to a gene: 17. The CDR3 has 19 residues. CDR3 sequence: CASSGSGGASRLLTDTQYF. DNA of the CDR3: TGTGCCAGCAGTGGTAGCGGGGGCGCTTCCCGCCTCCTCACAGATACGCAGTATTTT.

This clonotype was seen repeatedly, ten times or more. The rearrangement links TRBV9 to TRBJ2-1; no firm D call. Germline lookup yields CDR1 SGDLS and CDR2 YYNGEE. The CDR3 spans 15 residues. V shed 5 bases and J shed 4 bases, with 16 bases lying between them. The CDR3 coding sequence is TGTGCCAGCAGTGGAGCGAAAGCGACTTACAATGAGCAGTTCTTC. It yields the protein CASSGAKATYNEQFF.